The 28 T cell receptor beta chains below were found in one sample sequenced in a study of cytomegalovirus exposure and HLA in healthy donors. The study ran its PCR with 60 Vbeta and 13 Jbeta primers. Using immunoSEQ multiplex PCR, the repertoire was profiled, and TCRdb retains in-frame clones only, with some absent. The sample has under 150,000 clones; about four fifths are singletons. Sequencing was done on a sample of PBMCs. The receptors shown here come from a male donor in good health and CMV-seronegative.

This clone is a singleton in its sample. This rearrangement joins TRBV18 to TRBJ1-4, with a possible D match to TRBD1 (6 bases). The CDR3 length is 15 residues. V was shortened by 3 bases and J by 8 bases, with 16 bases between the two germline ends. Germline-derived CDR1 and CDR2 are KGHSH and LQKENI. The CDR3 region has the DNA TGTGCCAGCTCACCGCCGGCAGGGGAAGGCGAAAAACTGTTTTTT. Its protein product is CASSPPAGEGEKLFF. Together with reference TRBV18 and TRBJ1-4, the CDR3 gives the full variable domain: NAGVMQNPRHLVRRRGQEARLRCSPMKGHSHVYWYRQLPEEGLKFMVYLQKENIIDESGMPKERFSAEFPKEGPSILRIQQVVRGDSAAYFCASSPPAGEGEKLFFGSGTQLSVL.

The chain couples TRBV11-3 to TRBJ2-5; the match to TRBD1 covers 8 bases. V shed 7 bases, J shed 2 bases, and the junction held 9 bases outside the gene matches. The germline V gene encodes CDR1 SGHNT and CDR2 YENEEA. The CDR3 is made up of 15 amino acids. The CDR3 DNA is TGTGCCAGCACCCCCCAGGGGGCTCGACAAGAGACCCAGTACTTC. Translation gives CASTPQGARQETQYF.

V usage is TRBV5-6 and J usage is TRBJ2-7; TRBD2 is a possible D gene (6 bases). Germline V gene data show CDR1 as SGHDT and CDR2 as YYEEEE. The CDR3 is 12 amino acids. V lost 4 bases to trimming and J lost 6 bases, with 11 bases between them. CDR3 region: CASSPTGGEQYF. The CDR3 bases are TGTGCCAGCAGCCCGACCGGGGGCGAGCAGTACTTC.

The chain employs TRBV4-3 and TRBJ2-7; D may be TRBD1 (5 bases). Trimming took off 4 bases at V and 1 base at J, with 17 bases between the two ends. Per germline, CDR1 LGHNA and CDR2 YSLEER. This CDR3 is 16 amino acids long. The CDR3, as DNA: TGCGCCAGCAGCCCCCCGACAGAGACCCCTTCCTACGAGCAGTACTTC. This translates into CASSPPTETPSYEQYF.

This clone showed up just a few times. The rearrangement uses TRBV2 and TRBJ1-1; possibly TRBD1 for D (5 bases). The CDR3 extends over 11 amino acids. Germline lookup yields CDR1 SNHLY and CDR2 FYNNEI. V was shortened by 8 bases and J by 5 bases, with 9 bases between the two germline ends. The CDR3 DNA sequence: TGTGCCAGCGGCAGGGTGACTGAAGCTTTCTTT. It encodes CASGRVTEAFF.

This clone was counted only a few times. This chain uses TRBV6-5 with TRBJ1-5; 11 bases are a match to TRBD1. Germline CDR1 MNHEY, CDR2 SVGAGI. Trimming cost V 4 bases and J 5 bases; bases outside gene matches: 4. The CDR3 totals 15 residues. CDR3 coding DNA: TGTGCCAGCAGTTCCGGGACAGGGGGGGATCAGCCCCAGCATTTT. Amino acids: CASSSGTGGDQPQHF.

The CDR3 here is CASSPSQRLASGQPQHF. The CDR3 region has the DNA TGTGCCAGCAGCCCCTCTCAGCGGTTGGCAAGCGGTCAGCCCCAGCATTTT. V and J are TRBV21-1 and TRBJ1-5. TRBV21-1 is a pseudogene. This CDR3 comprises 17 residues.

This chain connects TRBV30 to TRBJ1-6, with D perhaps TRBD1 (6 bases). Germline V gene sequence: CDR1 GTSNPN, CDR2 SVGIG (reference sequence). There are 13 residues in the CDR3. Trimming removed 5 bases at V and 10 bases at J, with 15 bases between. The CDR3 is CAWAGTRSSPLHF. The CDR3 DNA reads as TGTGCCTGGGCCGGGACACGAAGCTCACCCCTCCACTTT.

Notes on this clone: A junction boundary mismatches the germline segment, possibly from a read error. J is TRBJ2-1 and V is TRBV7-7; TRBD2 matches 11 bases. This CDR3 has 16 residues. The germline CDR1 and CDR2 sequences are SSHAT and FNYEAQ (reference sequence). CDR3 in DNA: TGTGCTAGCAGCTCCAAGACTAGCGGGGCCTACAATGAGCAGTTCTTC. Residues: CASSSKTSGAYNEQFF. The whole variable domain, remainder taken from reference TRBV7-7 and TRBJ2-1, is GAGVSQSPRYKVTKRGQDVTLRCDPISSHATLYWYQQALGQGPEFLTYFNYEAQPDKSGLPSDRFSAERPEGSISTLTIQRTEQRDSAMYRCASSSKTSGAYNEQFFGPGTRLTVL.

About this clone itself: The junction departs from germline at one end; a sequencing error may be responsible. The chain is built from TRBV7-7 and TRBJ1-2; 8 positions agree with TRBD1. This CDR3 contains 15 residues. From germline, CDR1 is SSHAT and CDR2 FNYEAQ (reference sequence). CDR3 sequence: CASSLEQGVCYGYTF. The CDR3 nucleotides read TGTGCTAGCAGCTTAGAACAGGGGGTTTGCTATGGCTACACCTTC.

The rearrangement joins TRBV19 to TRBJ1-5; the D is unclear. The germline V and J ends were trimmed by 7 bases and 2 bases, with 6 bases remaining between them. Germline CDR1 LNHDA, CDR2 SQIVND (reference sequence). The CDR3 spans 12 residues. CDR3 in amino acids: CASKEGNQPQHF. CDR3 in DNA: TGTGCCAGTAAGGAGGGCAATCAGCCCCAGCATTTT.

CDR3 amino acids: CASSPRTGYEQYF. DNA for the CDR3: TGTGCCAGCAGTCCTCGGACAGGGTACGAGCAGTACTTC. This chain links TRBV6-6 with TRBJ2-7, with 8 bases fitting TRBD1. CDR1 MNHNY and CDR2 SVGAGI come from the germline V gene (reference sequence). The CDR3 is 13 amino acids. The junction had 4 bases not matched to a gene; V was cut back by 5 bases and J by 4 bases.

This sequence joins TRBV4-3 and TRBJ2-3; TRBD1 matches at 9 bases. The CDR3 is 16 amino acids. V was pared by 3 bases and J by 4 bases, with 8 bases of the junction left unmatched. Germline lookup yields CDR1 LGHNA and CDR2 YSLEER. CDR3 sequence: CASSQQQGARADTQYF. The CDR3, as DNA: TGCGCCAGCAGCCAGCAACAGGGGGCGCGTGCAGATACGCAGTATTTT.

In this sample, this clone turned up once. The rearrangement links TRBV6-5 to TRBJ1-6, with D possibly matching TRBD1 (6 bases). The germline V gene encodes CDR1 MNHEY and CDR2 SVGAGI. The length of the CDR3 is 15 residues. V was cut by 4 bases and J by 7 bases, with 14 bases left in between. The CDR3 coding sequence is TGTGCCAGCAGTTTTAAACAGGGTGGAAATTCACCCCTCCACTTT. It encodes CASSFKQGGNSPLHF.

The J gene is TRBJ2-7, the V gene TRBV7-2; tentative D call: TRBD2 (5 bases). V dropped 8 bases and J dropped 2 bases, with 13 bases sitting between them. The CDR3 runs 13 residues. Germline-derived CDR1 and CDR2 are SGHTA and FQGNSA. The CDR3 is CASSLDRTYEQYF. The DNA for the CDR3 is TGTGCCAGCTCACTAGACCGGACCTACGAGCAGTACTTC.

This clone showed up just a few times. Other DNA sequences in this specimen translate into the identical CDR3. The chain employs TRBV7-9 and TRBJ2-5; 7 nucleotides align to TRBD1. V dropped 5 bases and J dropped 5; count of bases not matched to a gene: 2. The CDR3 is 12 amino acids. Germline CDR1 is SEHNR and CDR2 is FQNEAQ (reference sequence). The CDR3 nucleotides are TGTGCCAGCAGCCCACAGGGGGAGACCCAGTACTTC. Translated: CASSPQGETQYF.

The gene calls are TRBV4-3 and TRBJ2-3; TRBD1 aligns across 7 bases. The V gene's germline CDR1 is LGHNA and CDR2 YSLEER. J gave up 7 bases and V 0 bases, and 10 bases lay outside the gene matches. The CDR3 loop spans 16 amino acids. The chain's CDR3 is CASSQDRVGGMNTQYF. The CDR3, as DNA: TGCGCCAGCAGCCAAGATAGGGTAGGGGGCATGAATACGCAGTATTTT.

DNA for the CDR3: TGTGCCAGCAGTTCCACCGGGACAGGGAACCAGCCCCAGCATTTT. This gives the protein CASSSTGTGNQPQHF. V is TRBV27 and J is TRBJ1-5, with 9 bases identical to TRBD1. The trim removed 4 bases at V and 7 bases at J, leaving 8 bases unmatched. The CDR3 length is 15 residues. Germline-derived CDR1 and CDR2 are MNHEY and SMNVEV (reference sequence).

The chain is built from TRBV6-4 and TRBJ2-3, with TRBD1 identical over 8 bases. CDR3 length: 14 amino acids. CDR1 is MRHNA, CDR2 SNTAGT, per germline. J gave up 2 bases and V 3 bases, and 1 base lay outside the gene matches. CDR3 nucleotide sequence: TGTGCCAGCAGTGAGACAGGGGACACAGATACGCAGTATTTT. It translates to CASSETGDTDTQYF.

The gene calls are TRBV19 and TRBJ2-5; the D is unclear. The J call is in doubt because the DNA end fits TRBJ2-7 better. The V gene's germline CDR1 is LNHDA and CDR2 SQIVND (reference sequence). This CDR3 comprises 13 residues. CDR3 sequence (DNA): TGTGCCAGTAGTCAGACTGCCACCTACGAGCAGTACTTC. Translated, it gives CASSQTATYEQYF.

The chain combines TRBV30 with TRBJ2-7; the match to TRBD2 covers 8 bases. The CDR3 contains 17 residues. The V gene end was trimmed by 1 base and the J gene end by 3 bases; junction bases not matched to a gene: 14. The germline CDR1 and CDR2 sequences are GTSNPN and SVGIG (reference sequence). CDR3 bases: TGTGCCTGGAGTGAGGGGGTGAGACTAGCGAAGGGCTACGAGCAGTACTTC. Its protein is CAWSEGVRLAKGYEQYF.

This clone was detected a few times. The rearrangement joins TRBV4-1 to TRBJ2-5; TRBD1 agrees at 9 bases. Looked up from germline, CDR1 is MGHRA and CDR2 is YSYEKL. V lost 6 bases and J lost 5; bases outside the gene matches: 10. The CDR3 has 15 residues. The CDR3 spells CASSKGQGDFETQYF. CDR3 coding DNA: TGCGCCAGCAGTAAGGGACAGGGAGATTTTGAGACCCAGTACTTC.

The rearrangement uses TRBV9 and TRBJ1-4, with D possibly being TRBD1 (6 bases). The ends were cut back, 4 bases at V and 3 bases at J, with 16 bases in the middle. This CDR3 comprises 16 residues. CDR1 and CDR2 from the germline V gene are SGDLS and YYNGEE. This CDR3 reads CASSRGGAGPNEKLFF. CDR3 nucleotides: TGTGCCAGCAGCAGGGGGGGGGCCGGACCTAATGAAAAACTGTTTTTT.

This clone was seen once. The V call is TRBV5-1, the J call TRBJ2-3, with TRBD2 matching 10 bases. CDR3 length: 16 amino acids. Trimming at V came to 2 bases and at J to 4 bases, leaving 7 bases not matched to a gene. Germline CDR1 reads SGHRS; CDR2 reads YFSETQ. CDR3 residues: CASSLIERGGPDTQYF. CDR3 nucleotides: TGCGCCAGCAGCTTAATCGAGCGGGGGGGCCCAGATACGCAGTATTTT.

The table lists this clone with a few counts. The CDR3 nucleotides are TGTGCCAGCAGTGGGGAGGGGTTTCAGCCCCAGCATTTT. Its protein product is CASSGEGFQPQHF. This rearrangement joins TRBV2 to TRBJ1-5, with D maybe TRBD1 (5 bases). This CDR3 comprises 13 residues. The germline V and J ends were trimmed by 4 bases and 6 bases, with 10 bases remaining between them. Germline V gene sequence: CDR1 SNHLY, CDR2 FYNNEI.

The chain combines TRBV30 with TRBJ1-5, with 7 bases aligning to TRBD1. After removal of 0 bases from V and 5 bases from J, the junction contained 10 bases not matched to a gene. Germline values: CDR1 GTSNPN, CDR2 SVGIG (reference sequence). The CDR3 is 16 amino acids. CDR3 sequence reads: CAWSVKRGPIHQPQHF. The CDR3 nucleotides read TGTGCCTGGAGTGTAAAGAGGGGGCCAATTCATCAGCCCCAGCATTTT.

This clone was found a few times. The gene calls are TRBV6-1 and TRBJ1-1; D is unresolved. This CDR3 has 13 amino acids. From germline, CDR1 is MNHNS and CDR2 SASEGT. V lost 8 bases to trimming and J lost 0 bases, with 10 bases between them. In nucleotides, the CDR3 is TGTGCCAGCGGAGGCGCTATGAACACTGAAGCTTTCTTT. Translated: CASGGAMNTEAFF.

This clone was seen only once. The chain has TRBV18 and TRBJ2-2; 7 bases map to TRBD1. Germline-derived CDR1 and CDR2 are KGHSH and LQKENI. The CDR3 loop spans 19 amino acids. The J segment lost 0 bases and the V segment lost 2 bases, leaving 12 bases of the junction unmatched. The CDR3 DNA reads TGTGCCAGCTCACCATCCACCGGGACAGCGTTGGCGAACACCGGGGAGCTGTTTTTT. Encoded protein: CASSPSTGTALANTGELFF.